The next 8 T cell receptor beta chains were all read from a single sample in a study of molecular identifiers for immune sequencing clone quantification. TCRdb used MiXCR to reprocess the PCR reads, holding one entry per CDR3 protein. Among over 600,000 distinct CDR3 sequences, about 20% were seen once, and the ten largest hold about 0.9%. The sample was naive CD8+ T cells from blood, with Jurkat cell RNA spiked in. Specified subset: FACS-sorted CD8+CD4-CCR7+CD45RA+ naive T cells. The receptor source for this set is a human donor in good health. Some libraries in this study had Jurkat cell RNA spiked in.

At least ten counts were recorded for this clonotype. The rearrangement joins TRBV29-1 to TRBJ2-5, with TRBD1 matching over 8 bases. Looked up from germline, CDR1 is SQVTM and CDR2 is ANQGSEA. The CDR3 runs to 13 residues. Trimming cost V 5 bases and J 7 bases; bases outside gene matches: 9. The CDR3 protein is CSVQGASTRTQYF. In DNA, the CDR3 is TGCAGCGTTCAGGGGGCATCGACGCGGACCCAGTACTTC.

The chain links TRBV6-2 or TRBV6-3 to TRBJ2-5; 12 bases are a match to TRBD2. The J segment lost 1 base and the V segment lost 2 bases, leaving 11 bases of the junction unmatched. Germline CDR1 MNHEY, CDR2 SVGEGT. This CDR3 region has 19 residues. CDR3 in amino acids: CASSYPGLAGPGIQETQYF. The CDR3 DNA sequence: TGTGCCAGCAGTTACCCGGGACTAGCGGGTCCGGGCATCCAAGAGACCCAGTACTTC.

This clonotype was counted many times. The genes are TRBV6-5 and TRBJ2-3, with 9 bases identical to TRBD2. Germline V gives CDR1 MNHEY, CDR2 SVGAGI. V trimming: 2 bases; J trimming: 3 bases; junction bases outside the gene matches: 3. The CDR3 totals 15 residues. CDR3: CASSYRTSATDTQYF. The CDR3 nucleotides are TGTGCCAGCAGTTACAGGACTAGCGCAACAGATACGCAGTATTTT.

This clonotype appeared many times. The genes are TRBV9 and TRBJ1-2; the D gene is possibly TRBD1 (5 bases). Trimming took off 3 bases at V and 4 bases at J, with 22 bases between the two ends. The CDR3 has 17 residues. Germline values: CDR1 SGDLS, CDR2 YYNGEE. CDR3 protein: CASSAPTGTRSFYGYTF. The CDR3 coding sequence is TGTGCCAGCAGCGCTCCCACAGGAACCAGGTCGTTCTATGGCTACACCTTC.

This clonotype was picked up many times. V and J are TRBV5-1 and TRBJ2-7; D is possibly TRBD2 (5 bases). V was shortened by 0 bases and J by 3 bases, with 16 bases between the two germline ends. The V gene's germline CDR1 is SGHRS and CDR2 YFSETQ. CDR3 length equals 16 residues. CDR3 sequence reads: CASSLDQAAANYEQYF. The DNA for the CDR3 is TGCGCCAGCAGCTTGGACCAAGCGGCAGCCAACTACGAGCAGTACTTC.

As concerns this clonotype: A much more abundant neighbour one base away suggests this may be a read error. CDR3 sequence: CASGTGQNNYGYTF. The CDR3 DNA is TGTGCCAGCGGCACGGGACAGAATAACTATGGCTACACCTTC. V and J are TRBV13 and TRBJ1-2, with 7 bases matching TRBD1. Per the germline V gene, CDR1 is PRHDT and CDR2 is FYEKMQ (reference sequence). V dropped 8 bases and J dropped 1; count of bases not matched to a gene: 7. The CDR3 contains 14 residues.

This clonotype was counted many times. The J gene is TRBJ2-7, the V gene TRBV2; the match to TRBD1 covers 7 bases. After removal of 1 base from V and 4 bases from J, the junction contained 7 bases not matched to a gene. This CDR3 is 15 amino acids long. CDR1 is SNHLY, CDR2 FYNNEI, per germline. CDR3 amino acids: CASSEGAGGWYEQYF. DNA for the CDR3: TGTGCCAGCAGTGAAGGGGCAGGGGGTTGGTACGAGCAGTACTTC.

This clonotype was recorded at least ten times. The V and J genes are TRBV2 and TRBJ1-1, with D maybe TRBD1 (5 bases). The germline V gene encodes CDR1 SNHLY and CDR2 FYNNEI. The CDR3 consists of 16 residues. Deletions cut 3 bases from V and 1 base from J, with 15 bases between. The CDR3 region has the DNA TGTGCCAGCAGTGAGGGTCGGGGGGGATGGAACACTGAAGCTTTCTTT. Its translation is CASSEGRGGWNTEAFF.